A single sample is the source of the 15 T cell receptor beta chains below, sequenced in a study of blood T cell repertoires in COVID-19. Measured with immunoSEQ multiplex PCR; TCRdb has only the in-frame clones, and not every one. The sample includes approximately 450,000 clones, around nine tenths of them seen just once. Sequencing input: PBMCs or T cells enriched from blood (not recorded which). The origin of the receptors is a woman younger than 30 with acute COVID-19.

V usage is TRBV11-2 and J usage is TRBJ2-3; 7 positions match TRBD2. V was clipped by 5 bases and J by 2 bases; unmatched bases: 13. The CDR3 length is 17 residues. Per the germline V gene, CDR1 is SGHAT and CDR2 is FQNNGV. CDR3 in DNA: TGTGCCAGCAGCCCCTTGAGGCGGGAGTTGAACACAGATACGCAGTATTTT. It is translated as CASSPLRRELNTDTQYF.

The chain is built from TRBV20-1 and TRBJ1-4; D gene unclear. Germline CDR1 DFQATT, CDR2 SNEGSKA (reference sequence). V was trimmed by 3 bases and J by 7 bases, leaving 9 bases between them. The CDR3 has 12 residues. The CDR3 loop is CSASGSGEKLFF. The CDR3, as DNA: TGCAGTGCTAGTGGTAGTGGTGAAAAACTGTTTTTT.

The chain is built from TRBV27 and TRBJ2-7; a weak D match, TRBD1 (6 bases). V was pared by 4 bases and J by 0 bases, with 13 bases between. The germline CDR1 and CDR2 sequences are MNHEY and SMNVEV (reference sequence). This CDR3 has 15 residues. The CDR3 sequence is CASSYRQANSYEQYF. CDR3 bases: TGTGCCAGCAGTTACAGACAGGCCAACTCCTACGAGCAGTACTTC.

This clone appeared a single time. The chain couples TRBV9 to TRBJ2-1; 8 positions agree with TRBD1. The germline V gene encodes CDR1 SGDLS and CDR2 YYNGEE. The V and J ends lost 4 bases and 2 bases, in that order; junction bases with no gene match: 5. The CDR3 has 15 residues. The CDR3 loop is CASSTGQGPYNEQFF. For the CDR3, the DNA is TGTGCCAGCAGCACCGGACAGGGTCCCTACAATGAGCAGTTCTTC.

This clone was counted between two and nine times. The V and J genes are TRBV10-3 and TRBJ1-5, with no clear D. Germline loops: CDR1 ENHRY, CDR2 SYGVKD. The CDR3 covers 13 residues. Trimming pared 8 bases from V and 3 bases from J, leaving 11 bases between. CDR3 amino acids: CAIARDLNQPQHF. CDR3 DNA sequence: TGTGCCATCGCCCGGGATCTCAATCAGCCCCAGCATTTT.

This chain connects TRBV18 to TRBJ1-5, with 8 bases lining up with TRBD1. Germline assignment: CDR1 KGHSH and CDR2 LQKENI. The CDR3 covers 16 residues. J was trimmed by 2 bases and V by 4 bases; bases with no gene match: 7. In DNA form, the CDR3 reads TGTGCCAGCTCACTTGGACAGGGTCTAGGCAATCAGCCCCAGCATTTT. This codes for CASSLGQGLGNQPQHF.

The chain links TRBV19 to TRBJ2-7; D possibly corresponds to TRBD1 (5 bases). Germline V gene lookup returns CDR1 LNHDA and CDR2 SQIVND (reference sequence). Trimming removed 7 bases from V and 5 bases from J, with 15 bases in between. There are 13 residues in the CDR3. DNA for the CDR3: TGTGCCAGTACCCGACCAGGGCTTAACGAGCAGTACTTC. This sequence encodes CASTRPGLNEQYF.

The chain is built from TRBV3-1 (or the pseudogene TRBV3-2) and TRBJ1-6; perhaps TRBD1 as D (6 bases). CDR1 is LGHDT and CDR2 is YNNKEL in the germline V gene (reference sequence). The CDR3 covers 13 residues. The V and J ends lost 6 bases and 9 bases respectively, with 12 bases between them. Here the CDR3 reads CASSRGAGSPLHF. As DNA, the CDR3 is TGTGCCAGCAGTCGGGGGGCGGGTTCACCCCTCCACTTT.

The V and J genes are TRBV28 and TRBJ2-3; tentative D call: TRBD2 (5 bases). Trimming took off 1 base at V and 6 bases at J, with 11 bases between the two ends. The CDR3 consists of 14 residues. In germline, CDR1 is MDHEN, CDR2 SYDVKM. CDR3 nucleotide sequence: TGTGCCAGCAGTTTATCCCTAGTAGCGGATACGCAGTATTTT. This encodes CASSLSLVADTQYF.

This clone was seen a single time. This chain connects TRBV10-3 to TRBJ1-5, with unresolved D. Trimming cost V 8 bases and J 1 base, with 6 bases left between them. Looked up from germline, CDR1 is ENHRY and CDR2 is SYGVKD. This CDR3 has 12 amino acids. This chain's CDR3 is CAISRSNQPQHF. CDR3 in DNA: TGTGCCATCTCGAGAAGCAATCAGCCCCAGCATTTT.

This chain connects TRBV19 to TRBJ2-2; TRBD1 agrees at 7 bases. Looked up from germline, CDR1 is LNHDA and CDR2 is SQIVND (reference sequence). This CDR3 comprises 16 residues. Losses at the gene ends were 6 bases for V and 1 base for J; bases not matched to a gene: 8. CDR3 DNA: TGTGCCAGTAGCCTTAGGTACAGGGGGAACACCGGGGAGCTGTTTTTT. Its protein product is CASSLRYRGNTGELFF.

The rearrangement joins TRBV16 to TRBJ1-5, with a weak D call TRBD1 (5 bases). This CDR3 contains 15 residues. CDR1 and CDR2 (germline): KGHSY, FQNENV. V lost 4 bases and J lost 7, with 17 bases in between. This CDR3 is CASSPSSGRWQPQHF. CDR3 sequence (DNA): TGTGCCAGCAGCCCATCTTCAGGGAGGTGGCAGCCCCAGCATTTT.

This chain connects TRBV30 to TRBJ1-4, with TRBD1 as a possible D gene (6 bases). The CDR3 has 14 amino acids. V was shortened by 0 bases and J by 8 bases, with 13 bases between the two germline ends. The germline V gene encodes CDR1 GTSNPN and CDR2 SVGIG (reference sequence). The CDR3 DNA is TGTGCCTGGAGTGTAAACAGGGAGCTCGAAAAACTGTTTTTT. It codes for CAWSVNRELEKLFF.

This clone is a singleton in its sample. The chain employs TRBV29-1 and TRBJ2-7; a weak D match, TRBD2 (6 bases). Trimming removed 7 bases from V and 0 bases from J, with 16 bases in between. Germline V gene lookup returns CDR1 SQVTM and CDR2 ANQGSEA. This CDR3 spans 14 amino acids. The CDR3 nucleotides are TGCAGCGCCCGGAGGGGCCAAAGCTCCTACGAGCAGTACTTC. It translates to CSARRGQSSYEQYF.

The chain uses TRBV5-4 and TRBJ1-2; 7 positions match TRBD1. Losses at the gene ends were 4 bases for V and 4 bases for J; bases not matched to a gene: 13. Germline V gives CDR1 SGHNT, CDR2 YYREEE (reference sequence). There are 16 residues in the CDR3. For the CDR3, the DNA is TGTGCCAGCAGCCAAGCTGGGACAGAATATTTCTATGGCTACACCTTC. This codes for CASSQAGTEYFYGYTF.